This T cell receptor beta chain comes out of a study of T cells in Graves' hyperthyroidism and ophthalmopathy. Ten or more counts support this clonotype. Researchers amplified the TCR beta CDR3 regions from RNA transcripts. In the first-round RT-PCR of the TCR CDR3, the HTBI primer set was used. TCRdb re-called the multiplex PCR reads with MiXCR, one entry per CDR3 protein. The sample includes around 520,000 distinct CDR3 sequences, approximately 25% of them seen just once. V was clipped by 1 base and J by 5 bases, with 17 bases between them. The length of the CDR3 is 15 residues. Per the germline V gene, CDR1 is DFQATT and CDR2 is SNEGSKA (reference sequence).

Sequenced sample: blood. This TCR derives from a woman between 25 and 40 years old with Graves' ophthalmopathy. The chain recombines TRBV20-1 with TRBJ1-1; TRBD1 might be the D (6 bases). Written as DNA, the CDR3 is TGCAGTGCTAGAGTCAGGGGATGGATTGGTACTGAAGCTTTCTTT. Protein: CSARVRGWIGTEAFF.